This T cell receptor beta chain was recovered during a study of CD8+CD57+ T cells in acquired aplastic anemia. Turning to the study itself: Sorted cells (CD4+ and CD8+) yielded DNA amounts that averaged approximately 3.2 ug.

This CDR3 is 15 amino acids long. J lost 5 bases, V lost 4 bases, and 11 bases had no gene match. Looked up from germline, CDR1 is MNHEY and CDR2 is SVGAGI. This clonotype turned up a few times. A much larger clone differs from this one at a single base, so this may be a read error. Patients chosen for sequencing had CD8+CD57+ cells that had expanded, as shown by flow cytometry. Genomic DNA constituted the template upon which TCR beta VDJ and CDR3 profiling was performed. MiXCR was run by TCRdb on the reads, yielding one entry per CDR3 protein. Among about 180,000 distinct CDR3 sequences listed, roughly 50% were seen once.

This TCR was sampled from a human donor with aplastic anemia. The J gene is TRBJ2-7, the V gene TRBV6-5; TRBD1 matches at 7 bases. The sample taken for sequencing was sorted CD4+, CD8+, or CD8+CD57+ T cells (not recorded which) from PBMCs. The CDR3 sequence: CASSSEGDSRNEQYF. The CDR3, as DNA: TGTGCCAGCAGTTCTGAGGGGGACAGTCGTAACGAGCAGTACTTC.